This entry concerns a single T cell receptor beta chain. This sample was taken from a study of blood T cell repertoires in COVID-19. The overall study: Acute-phase and convalescent COVID-19 samples originated in the United States, Italy and Spain. PBMCs, B-cell-depleted T cells, or T cells were the source of the cDNA or gDNA that made up the material.

The authors' processing: Estimation of nucleated cell counts relied on the amplification of reference gene primers. Profiling relied on immunoSEQ multiplex PCR, and the TCRdb table lists in-frame clones only, not all of them. V, J and clone size were drawn from that table, and D and trimming were deduced from the DNA. In the table there are about 150,000 clones, approximately 92% of which are singletons. The CDR3 extends over 14 amino acids. Germline values: CDR1 SGDLS, CDR2 YYNGEE. V dropped 4 bases and J dropped 0 bases, with 8 bases sitting between them. The chain couples TRBV9 to TRBJ1-3; no clear D gene. Sample: peripheral blood. The clonotype originates from a woman aged 40 to 49 with acute or convalescent COVID-19. CDR3 sequence (DNA): TGTGCCAGCAGCCCCGCGATCTCTGGAAACACCATATATTTT. The encoded protein is CASSPAISGNTIYF.